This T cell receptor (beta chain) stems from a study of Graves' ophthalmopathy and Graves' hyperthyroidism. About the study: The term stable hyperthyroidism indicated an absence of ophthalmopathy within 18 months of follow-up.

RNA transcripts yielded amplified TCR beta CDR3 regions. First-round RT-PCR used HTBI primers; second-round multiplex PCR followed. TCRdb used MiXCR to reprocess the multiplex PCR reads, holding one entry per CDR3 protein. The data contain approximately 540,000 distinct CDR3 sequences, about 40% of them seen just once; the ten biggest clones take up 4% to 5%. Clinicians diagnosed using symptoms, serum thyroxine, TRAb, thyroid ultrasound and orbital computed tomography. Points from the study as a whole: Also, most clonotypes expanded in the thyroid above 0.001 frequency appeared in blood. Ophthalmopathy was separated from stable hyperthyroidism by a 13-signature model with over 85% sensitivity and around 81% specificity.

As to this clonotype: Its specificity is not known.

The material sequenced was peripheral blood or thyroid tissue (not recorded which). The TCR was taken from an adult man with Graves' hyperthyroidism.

The CDR3 protein is CASSLAGEAETQYF. The CDR3 DNA reads as TGTGCCAGCAGCTTAGCGGGAGAGGCGGAGACCCAGTACTTC. The rearrangement uses TRBV2 and TRBJ2-5; 9 nucleotides align to TRBD2. Germline CDR1 SNHLY, CDR2 FYNNEI. After removal of 6 bases from V and 5 bases from J, the junction contained 7 bases not matched to a gene. There are 14 residues in the CDR3.